This T cell receptor beta chain was recovered during a study of T-cell reconstitution after alpha-beta-depleted transplantation in children. Study results and limitations: There were reportedly several hundred expanded graft clones from which alpha-beta T cells came about two months after transplant. Fresh T-cell production supplied most of the T-cell counts and diversity seen one year after transplant.

Preparation of the TCRbeta library used unique molecular identifiers. TCRdb ran MiXCR on the PCR reads and lists one entry per CDR3 protein. The sample has some 81,000 distinct CDR3 sequences, less than 15% seen once. The V segment lost 6 bases and the J segment 4 bases; nucleotides outside the gene matches: 5. This CDR3 spans 13 amino acids. Germline CDR1 DFQATT, CDR2 SNEGSKA (reference sequence). This clonotype was counted between two and nine times. Antigen unknown. The receptor comes from a male patient between 2 and 10 years old who had a stem cell transplant for acute lymphoblastic leukemia, so the T cells may come from the graft donor. The rearrangement links TRBV20-1 to TRBJ2-1; 8 nucleotides match TRBD1. This material consisted of PBMCs, mostly from graft donor cells, taken 180 days after TCRalphabeta/CD19-depleted stem cell transplant. The CDR3 region has the DNA TGCAGTGCCCCGGACAGGGTGTACAATGAGCAGTTCTTC. This sequence encodes CSAPDRVYNEQFF.